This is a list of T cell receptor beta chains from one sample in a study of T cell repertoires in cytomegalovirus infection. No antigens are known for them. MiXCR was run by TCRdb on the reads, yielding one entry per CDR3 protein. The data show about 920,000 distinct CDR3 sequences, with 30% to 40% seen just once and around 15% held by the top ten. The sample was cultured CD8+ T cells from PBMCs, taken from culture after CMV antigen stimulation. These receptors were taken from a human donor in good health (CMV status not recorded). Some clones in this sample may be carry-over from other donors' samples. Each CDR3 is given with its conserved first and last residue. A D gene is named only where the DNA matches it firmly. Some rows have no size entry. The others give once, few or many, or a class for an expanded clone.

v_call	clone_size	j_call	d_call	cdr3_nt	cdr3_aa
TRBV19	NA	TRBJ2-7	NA	TGTGCCAGTAGTATAGGAAGGGGAAGTGGCTACGAGCAGTACTTC	CASSIGRGSGYEQYF
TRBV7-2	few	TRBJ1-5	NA	TGTGCCAGCAGCCCCGATACACCCTATAGCAATCAGCCCCAGCATTTT	CASSPDTPYSNQPQHF
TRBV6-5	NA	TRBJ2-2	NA	TGTGCCAGCAGTTCCTGGGACTCTACCGGGGAGCTGTTTTTT	CASSSWDSTGELFF
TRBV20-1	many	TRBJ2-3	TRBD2	TGCAGTACGAGGGCGGGGGGAACAGATACGCAGTATTTT	CSTRAGGTDTQYF
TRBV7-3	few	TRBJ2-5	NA	TGTGCCAGCAGGGAGGCGAGTCGGGGGCCTCAAGAGACCCAGTACTTC	CASREASRGPQETQYF
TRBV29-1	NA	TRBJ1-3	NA	TGCAGCGGCAAGGTCCACCACCAAGGAAACACCATATATTTT	CSGKVHHQGNTIYF
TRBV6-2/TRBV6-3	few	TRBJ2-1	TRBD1	TGTGCCAGCAGTTACCCCGGACAGGTTTTTTACAATGAGCAGTTCTTC	CASSYPGQVFYNEQFF
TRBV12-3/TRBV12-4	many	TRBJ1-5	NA	TGTGCCAGCAGTTTGGGGGGGCGAGTTCAGCCCCAGCATTTT	CASSLGGRVQPQHF
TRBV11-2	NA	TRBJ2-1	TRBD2	TGTGCCAGCAGCTTGCTTTCGCCGGGACTAGCTCCTGAGCAGTTCTTC	CASSLLSPGLAPEQFF
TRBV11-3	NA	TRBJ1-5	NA	TGTGCCAGCAGCTTAGAGGGAGGGGCGGTCGATCAGCCCCAGCATTTT	CASSLEGGAVDQPQHF
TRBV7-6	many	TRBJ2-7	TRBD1	TGTGCCAGCAGCCCGTCGGGACAGGGGTCATACGAGCAGTACTTC	CASSPSGQGSYEQYF
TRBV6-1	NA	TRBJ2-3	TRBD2	TGTGCCAGCAGTTTCACCGGGACTAGCGGGGGGGCCCCAACAGATACGCAGTATTTT	CASSFTGTSGGAPTDTQYF
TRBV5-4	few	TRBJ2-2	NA	TGTGCCAGCAGCTTGGTTGAAGACACCGGGGAGCTGTTTTTT	CASSLVEDTGELFF
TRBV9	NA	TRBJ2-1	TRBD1	TGTGCCAGCAGCGTGAGATCCGGGACAGTCAACAATGAGCAGTTCTTC	CASSVRSGTVNNEQFF
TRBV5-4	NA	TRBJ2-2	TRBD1	TGTGCCAGCAGCTGGCCAGGGGGCGGGGAGCTGTTTTTT	CASSWPGGGELFF
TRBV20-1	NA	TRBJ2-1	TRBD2	TGCAGTGCTAGAGGAATAGGACTAGCGGGGGCCTCCTACAATGAGCAGTTCTTC	CSARGIGLAGASYNEQFF
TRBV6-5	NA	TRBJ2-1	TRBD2	TGTGCCAGCAGTTACTCGCCTAGCGGGGGCTCTCAGTTCTTC	CASSYSPSGGSQFF
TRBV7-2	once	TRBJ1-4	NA	TGTGCCAGCAGCTTAGGTTACAGGGTCCCGGATGAAGAACTGTTTTTT	CASSLGYRVPDEELFF
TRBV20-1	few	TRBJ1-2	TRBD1	TGCAGTGCTAGAGATAGGGAGGGGGCGAGAATTTATGGCTACACCTTC	CSARDREGARIYGYTF
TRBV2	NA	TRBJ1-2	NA	TGTGCCTTACTGGCAACCAACTATGGCTACACCTTC	CALLATNYGYTF
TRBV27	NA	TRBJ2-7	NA	TGTGCCAGCATAACAGGGAACGAGCAGTACTTC	CASITGNEQYF
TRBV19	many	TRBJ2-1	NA	TGTGCCAGTAGTCGGCAGGGTGGGGGGTCCTACAATGAGCAGTTCTTC	CASSRQGGGSYNEQFF
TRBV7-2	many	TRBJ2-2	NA	TGTGCCAGCAGCTCTCCGTGGAGGGCCGGGGAGCTGTTTTTT	CASSSPWRAGELFF
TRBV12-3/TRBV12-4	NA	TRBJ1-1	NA	TGTGCCAGCAGTTTCTGGGAGGGTGCCACTGAAGCTTTCTTT	CASSFWEGATEAFF
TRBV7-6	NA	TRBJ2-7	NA	TGTGCCAGCAGCAGCGCTTCGAAGCAGTACTTC	CASSSASKQYF
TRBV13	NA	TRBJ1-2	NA	TGTGCCAGCAGCTTAATCGGCGATTGGGGCTACACCTTC	CASSLIGDWGYTF
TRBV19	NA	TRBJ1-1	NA	TGTGCCAGTAGTATAGCCGATGCATGGTGGGCTGAAGCTTTCTTT	CASSIADAWWAEAFF
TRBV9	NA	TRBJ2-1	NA	TGTGCCAGCAGCGTAGCGCGGGCTAGCTGGGGCGACAATGAGCAGTTCTTC	CASSVARASWGDNEQFF
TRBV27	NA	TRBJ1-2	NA	TGTGCCAGCAGCCTTTCGACTCAAGGGGGAAGAGGAAAGGATGGCTACACCTTC	CASSLSTQGGRGKDGYTF
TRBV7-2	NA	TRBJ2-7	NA	TGTGCCGGCAGCGACGGACCAAGCTACGAGCAGTACTTC	CAGSDGPSYEQYF